This is a list of T cell receptor beta chains from one sample in a study of T cell changes during pregnancy in multiple sclerosis. Clones were read by immunoSEQ multiplex PCR, and TCRdb kept only the in-frame ones, dropping some. Here the sample spans about 32,000 clones, roughly nine tenths being singletons. Sequencing used CD4+ T cells from peripheral blood mononuclear cells, obtained after pregnancy. These receptors were obtained from a female donor in good health, enrolled as a control in a pregnancy study. CDR3s include the opening cysteine and the closing phenylalanine or tryptophan. A D gene is named only where the DNA matches it firmly. Clone size is stated in some rows and not others, as once, few, many or a class when expanded.

d_call j_call v_call clone_size cdr3_nt cdr3_aa
TRBD2 TRBJ2-2 TRBV4-2 NA TGTGCCAGCAGAACTCCCTCTGCGGCTAGCGGGGGCGGGGAGCTGTTTTTT CASRTPSAASGGGELFF
TRBD2 TRBJ2-2 TRBV6-1 NA TGTGCCAGCAGTGCCCGAGACGTGACTAGCGGGGACGCGCGGGAGCTGTTTTTT CASSARDVTSGDARELFF
TRBD1 TRBJ2-2 TRBV6-1 NA TGTGCCAGCCCGGGACAGTACACCGGGGAGCTGTTTTTT CASPGQYTGELFF
TRBD1 TRBJ1-2 TRBV7-2 NA TGTGCCAGCAGCTCCCCCGACAGGGGCTATGGCTACACCTTC CASSSPDRGYGYTF
TRBD2 TRBJ2-7 TRBV13 NA TGTGCCAGCAGCCCCCTTGGACTAGCGGGGGGCTACGAGCAGTACTTC CASSPLGLAGGYEQYF
TRBD2 TRBJ2-5 TRBV6-5 NA TGTGCCAGCAGTGATAGCGGGGGCTCGGAGACCCAGTACTTC CASSDSGGSETQYF
TRBD2 TRBJ2-1 TRBV7-9 NA TGTGCCAGCAGCTCTACGGGGGGGGCCTACAATGAGCAGTTCTTC CASSSTGGAYNEQFF
NA TRBJ2-7 TRBV6-6 NA TGTGCCAGCAGCCAACAGGGAAACGAGCAGTACTTC CASSQQGNEQYF
NA TRBJ2-3 TRBV19 NA TGTGCCAGTGCCGCCTTAGGAGCGAGCGATACGCAGTATTTT CASAALGASDTQYF
TRBD2 TRBJ2-7 TRBV2 NA TGTGCCAGCAGAGAGGAGCGGGAGACAGTACCGGGCGAGCAGTACTTC CASREERETVPGEQYF
TRBD2 TRBJ2-7 TRBV4-1 NA TGCGCCAGCAGCCAAGCCGGACTAGCGGGAGGAGCCTACGAGCAGTACTTC CASSQAGLAGGAYEQYF
TRBD1 TRBJ2-2 TRBV9 NA TGTGCCAGCAGCTTTTCCGGGACAGGGGGCACCGGGGAGCTGTTTTTT CASSFSGTGGTGELFF
NA TRBJ1-2 TRBV2 NA TGTGCCAGCAACCAACTAACTAACTATGGCTACACCTTC CASNQLTNYGYTF
TRBD2 TRBJ2-3 TRBV4-3 medium-sized TGCGCCAGCAGCCTTAGCGGGGTTAGGACAGATACGCAGTATTTT CASSLSGVRTDTQYF
TRBD1 TRBJ2-5 TRBV28 NA TGTGCCAGCAGTTCCGGGACAGGGAGGGGTGGCCAAGAGACCCAGTACTTC CASSSGTGRGGQETQYF
TRBD1 TRBJ1-5 TRBV7-2 NA TGTGCCAGCAGCCCAGGCGGCAGGGGGTACAATCAGCCCCAGCATTTT CASSPGGRGYNQPQHF
TRBD1 TRBJ1-1 TRBV19 NA TGTGCCAGTAGTATGGGGACAGGGGTGAACACTGAAGCTTTCTTT CASSMGTGVNTEAFF
TRBD2 TRBJ2-5 TRBV4-3 NA TGCGCCAGCAGCCGAGAGGGTAGCGGGGCCAACCAAGAGACCCAGTACTTC CASSREGSGANQETQYF
NA TRBJ1-2 TRBV29-1 NA TGCAGCGTTGCCCAGTCCAATCTCAATAACTATGGCTACACCTTC CSVAQSNLNNYGYTF
TRBD1 TRBJ2-7 TRBV5-4 NA TGTGCCAGCAGCCCGAGACCGGGACAGGGAGTGGGGGTTTTTGGCGAGCAGTACTTC CASSPRPGQGVGVFGEQYF
TRBD2 TRBJ2-7 TRBV5-6 NA TGTGCCAGCAGCTTTGCGGGACTAGCGGGAGCGGGGCAGTACTTC CASSFAGLAGAGQYF
NA TRBJ1-1 TRBV5-1 NA TGCGCCAGCAGTTATGGGGGGTTGAACACTGAAGCTTTCTTT CASSYGGLNTEAFF
NA TRBJ1-6 TRBV18 NA TGTGCCAGCTCCCGTCTTAATTCACCCCTCCACTTT CASSRLNSPLHF
NA TRBJ1-2 TRBV6-5 NA TGTGCCAGCAGTTACGCGGCTGGCGGCTACACCTTC CASSYAAGGYTF
TRBD2 TRBJ2-7 TRBV11-2 once TGTGCCAGCAGCTTACCCCCCGGGACTAGCTCCTACGAGCAGTACTTC CASSLPPGTSSYEQYF
NA TRBJ2-1 TRBV5-5 NA TGTGCCAGCAGCTTGGTCCATAGCAATGAGCAGTTCTTC CASSLVHSNEQFF
NA TRBJ1-5 TRBV2 once TGTGCCAGCAGTGGCCGGGAAAGGGAGCCCCAGCATTTT CASSGREREPQHF
NA TRBJ2-3 TRBV19 few TGTGCCAGTAGTATACCTAGCGAGTCCAAGAGGGATACGCAGTATTTT CASSIPSESKRDTQYF
NA TRBJ1-4 TRBV2 NA TGTGCCAGCAGTTCCTTAATCGCAACTAATGAAAAACTGTTTTTT CASSSLIATNEKLFF
NA TRBJ1-3 TRBV18 NA TGTGCCAGCTCACCACTCACGGGGGTTGAAAACACCATATATTTT CASSPLTGVENTIYF
NA TRBJ1-4 TRBV5-1 NA TGCGCCAGCAGCTCGGCAGGGGTCTCTGAAAAACTGTTTTTT CASSSAGVSEKLFF
TRBD2 TRBJ2-1 TRBV5-1 NA TGCGCCAGCAGCCCAAATAGCGGGGGGGCAATCAATGAGCAGTTCTTC CASSPNSGGAINEQFF
TRBD1 TRBJ1-2 TRBV4-2 NA TGTGCCAGCAGCCAAGGAGACAGGGCTGGCTACACCTTC CASSQGDRAGYTF
TRBD2 TRBJ2-7 TRBV14 NA TGTGCCAGCAGCCAAGACATGAGACTAGCGGGACGTCTATACGAGCAGTACTTC CASSQDMRLAGRLYEQYF
TRBD1 TRBJ2-5 TRBV18 NA TGTGCCAGCTCACCACCGGGACAGGGACAAGAGACCCAGTACTTC CASSPPGQGQETQYF
TRBD1 TRBJ1-1 TRBV12-5 NA TGTGCTAGTGCCCTTGGCCGACAGGGCACTGAAGCTTTCTTT CASALGRQGTEAFF
TRBD1 TRBJ2-7 TRBV5-1 NA TGCGCCAGCAGCTTGGCGGGACAGGGGGCCTACGAGCAGTACTTC CASSLAGQGAYEQYF
NA TRBJ2-1 TRBV7-8 NA TGTGCCAGCAGCCCCAAAAAGGGGTACAATGAGCAGTTCTTC CASSPKKGYNEQFF
NA TRBJ2-1 TRBV5-1 few TGCGCCAGCATGTCAGCGGGCCCGGACAATGAGCAGTTCTTC CASMSAGPDNEQFF
NA TRBJ1-1 TRBV6-5 NA TGTGCCAGCAAGAATCCACGAGCCACTAACACTGAAGCTTTCTTT CASKNPRATNTEAFF
NA TRBJ1-1 TRBV25-1 NA TGTGCCAGCGTAATGAACACTGAAGCTTTCTTT CASVMNTEAFF
NA TRBJ1-1 TRBV2 NA TGTGCCAGCAGTGAGCGGCGGAGCAACACTGAAGCTTTCTTT CASSERRSNTEAFF
NA TRBJ1-1 TRBV9 NA TGTGCCAGCAGCGTCCGGAGGGGCACTGAAGCTTTCTTT CASSVRRGTEAFF
NA TRBJ1-1 TRBV4-2 NA TGTGCCAGCAGCCGGATTAGTGGGGCTGACCTAAACACTGAAGCTTTCTTT CASSRISGADLNTEAFF
TRBD1 TRBJ1-1 TRBV19 few TGTGCCAGTAGTCTCTCGCGGGACAGGGGGCCCAAAGCTTTCTTT CASSLSRDRGPKAFF
TRBD1 TRBJ1-5 TRBV2 once TGTGCCAGCAGGCCCGACAGGGGGCGGCAGCCCCAGCATTTT CASRPDRGRQPQHF
TRBD1 TRBJ1-3 TRBV5-1 NA TGCGCCAGCAGTTGGGACAGCCGGAGCTCTGGAAACACCATATATTTT CASSWDSRSSGNTIYF
NA TRBJ1-2 TRBV6-5 once TGTGCCAGCAGCCAGGAGGGAGGAATGAACTATGGCTACACCTTC CASSQEGGMNYGYTF
NA TRBJ1-1 TRBV29-1 NA TGCAGCGGTACAGTCGCGGGAGACACTGAAGCTTTCTTT CSGTVAGDTEAFF
TRBD2 TRBJ2-3 TRBV6-5 NA TGTGCCAGCAGTGCGAGCGGGGGGGGAGCAGATACGCAGTATTTT CASSASGGGADTQYF
NA TRBJ1-6 TRBV5-6 NA TGTGCCAGCAGCTCGACCGGGGAGTATAATTCACCCCTCCACTTT CASSSTGEYNSPLHF
TRBD1 TRBJ1-4 TRBV25-1 once TGTGCCAGCAGTGAATCCCGACAGGGGGGAAATGAAAAACTGTTTTTT CASSESRQGGNEKLFF
NA TRBJ1-5 TRBV18 NA TGTGCCAGCTCACCACTCCCGGTCGATAGCAATCAGCCCCAGCATTTT CASSPLPVDSNQPQHF
NA TRBJ1-6 TRBV21-1 NA TGTGCCAGCAGCAAAAGCGCCGGGGAAGGGATCGGACAGTCGAGCTCCTATAATTCACCCCTCCACTTT CASSKSAGEGIGQSSSYNSPLHF
NA TRBJ2-2 TRBV5-8 NA TGTGCCAGCAGCTTTTCCATCAGGAACACCGGGGAGCTGTTTTTT CASSFSIRNTGELFF
TRBD1 TRBJ1-4 TRBV30 NA TGTGCCTGGTCGACAGGGCGGTTTGAAAAACTGTTTTTT CAWSTGRFEKLFF
NA TRBJ1-5 TRBV23-1 NA TGCGCCAGCAGTCAAGACAGGTGTCATAGTAATCAGCCCCAGCATTTT CASSQDRCHSNQPQHF
TRBD1 TRBJ1-1 TRBV9 NA TGTGCCAGCAGCGTAGACCCCCCCGACAGGGTGAACACTGAAGCTTTCTTT CASSVDPPDRVNTEAFF